This TCR beta chain was sequenced during a study of cytomegalovirus exposure and HLA in healthy donors. The PCR employed 60 Vbeta primers together with 13 Jbeta primers. Data came from immunoSEQ multiplex PCR; TCRdb stores just in-frame clones and leaves some out. The sample records 130,000 to 150,000 clones, around 86% being singletons. CDR3 size: 12 residues. Germline V gene lookup returns CDR1 SEHNR and CDR2 FQNEAQ (reference sequence). V lost 4 bases to trimming and J lost 9 bases, with 10 bases between them. This clone showed up just once. The chain is built from TRBV7-9 and TRBJ2-1, with D possibly matching TRBD2 (5 bases). Sequenced sample: PBMCs. The sequence came from a woman in her thirties in good health and CMV-seronegative. The CDR3 nucleotides are TGTGCCAGCAGCTCTGGACTCCGTGAGCAGTTCTTC. It is translated as CASSSGLREQFF.